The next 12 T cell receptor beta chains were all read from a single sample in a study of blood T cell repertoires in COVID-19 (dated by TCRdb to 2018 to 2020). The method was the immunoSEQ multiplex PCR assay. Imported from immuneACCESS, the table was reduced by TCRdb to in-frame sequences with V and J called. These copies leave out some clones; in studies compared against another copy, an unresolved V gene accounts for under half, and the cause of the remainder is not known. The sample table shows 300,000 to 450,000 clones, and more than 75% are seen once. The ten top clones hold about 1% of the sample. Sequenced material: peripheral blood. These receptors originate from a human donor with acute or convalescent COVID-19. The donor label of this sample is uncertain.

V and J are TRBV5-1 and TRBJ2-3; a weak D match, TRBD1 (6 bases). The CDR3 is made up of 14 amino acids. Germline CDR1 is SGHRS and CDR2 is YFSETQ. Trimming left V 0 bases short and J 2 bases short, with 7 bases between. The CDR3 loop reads CASSLDRDTDTQYF. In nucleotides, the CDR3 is TGCGCCAGCAGCTTGGACAGGGACACAGATACGCAGTATTTT.

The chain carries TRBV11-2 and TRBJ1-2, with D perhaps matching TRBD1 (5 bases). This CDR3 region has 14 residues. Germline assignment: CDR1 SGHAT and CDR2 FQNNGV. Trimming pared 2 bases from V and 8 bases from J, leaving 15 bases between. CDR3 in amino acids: CASSLYPGLGGYTF. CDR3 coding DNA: TGTGCCAGCAGCTTATACCCGGGACTCGGGGGCTACACCTTC.

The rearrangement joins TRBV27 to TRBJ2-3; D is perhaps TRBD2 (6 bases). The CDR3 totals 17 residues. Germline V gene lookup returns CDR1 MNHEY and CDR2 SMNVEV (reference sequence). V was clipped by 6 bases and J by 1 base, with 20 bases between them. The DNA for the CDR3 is TGTGCCAGCAGCTTAAACGCGGGACCCCTGGGCACAGATACGCAGTATTTT. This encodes CASSLNAGPLGTDTQYF.

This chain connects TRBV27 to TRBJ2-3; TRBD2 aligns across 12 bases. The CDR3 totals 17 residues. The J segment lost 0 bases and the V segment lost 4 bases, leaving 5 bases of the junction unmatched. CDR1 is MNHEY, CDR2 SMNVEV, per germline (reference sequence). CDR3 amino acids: CASSSSLAGGSTDTQYF. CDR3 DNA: TGTGCCAGCAGTTCGTCCCTAGCGGGGGGGAGCACAGATACGCAGTATTTT.

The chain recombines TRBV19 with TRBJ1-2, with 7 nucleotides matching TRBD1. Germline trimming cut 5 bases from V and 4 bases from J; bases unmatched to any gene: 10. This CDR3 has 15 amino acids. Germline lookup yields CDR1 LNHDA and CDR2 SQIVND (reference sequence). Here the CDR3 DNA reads TGTGCCAGTAGTCTAGGACAGGCGTTGTTCTATGGCTACACCTTC. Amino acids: CASSLGQALFYGYTF. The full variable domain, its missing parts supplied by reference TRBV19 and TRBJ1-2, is DGGITQSPKYLFRKEGQNVTLSCEQNLNHDAMYWYRQDPGQGLRLIYYSQIVNDFQKGDIAEGYSVSREKKESFPLTVTSAQKNPTAFYLCASSLGQALFYGYTFGSGTRLTVV.

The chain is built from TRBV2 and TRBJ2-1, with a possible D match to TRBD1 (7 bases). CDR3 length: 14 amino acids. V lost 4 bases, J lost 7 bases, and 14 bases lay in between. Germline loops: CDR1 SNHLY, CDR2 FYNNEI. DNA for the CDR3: TGTGCCAGCAGTGGAGGAGGGGGCCGTAATGAGCAGTTCTTC. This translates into CASSGGGGRNEQFF.

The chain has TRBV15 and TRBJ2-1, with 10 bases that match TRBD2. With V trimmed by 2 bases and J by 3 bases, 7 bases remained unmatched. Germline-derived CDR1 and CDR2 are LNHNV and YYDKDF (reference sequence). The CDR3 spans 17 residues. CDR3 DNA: TGTGCCACCAGCAGAAAGCGGGGGGGAGGGAGCTACAATGAGCAGTTCTTC. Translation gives CATSRKRGGGSYNEQFF.

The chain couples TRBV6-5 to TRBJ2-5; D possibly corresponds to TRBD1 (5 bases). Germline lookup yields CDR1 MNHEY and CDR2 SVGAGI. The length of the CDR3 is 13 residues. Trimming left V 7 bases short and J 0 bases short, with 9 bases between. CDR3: CASIKTDQETQYF. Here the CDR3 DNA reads TGTGCCAGCATAAAGACAGACCAAGAGACCCAGTACTTC.

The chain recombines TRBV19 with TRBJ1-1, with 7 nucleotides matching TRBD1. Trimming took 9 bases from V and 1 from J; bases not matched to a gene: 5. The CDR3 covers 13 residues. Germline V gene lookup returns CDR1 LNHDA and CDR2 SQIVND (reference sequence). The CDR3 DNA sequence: TGTGCCAGCCGTTGGGACAGGAACACTGAAGCTTTCTTT. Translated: CASRWDRNTEAFF.

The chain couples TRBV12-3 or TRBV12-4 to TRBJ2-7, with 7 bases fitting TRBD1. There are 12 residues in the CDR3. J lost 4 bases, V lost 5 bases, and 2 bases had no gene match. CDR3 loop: CASSPTGYEQYF. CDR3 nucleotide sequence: TGTGCCAGCAGTCCGACAGGGTACGAGCAGTACTTC.

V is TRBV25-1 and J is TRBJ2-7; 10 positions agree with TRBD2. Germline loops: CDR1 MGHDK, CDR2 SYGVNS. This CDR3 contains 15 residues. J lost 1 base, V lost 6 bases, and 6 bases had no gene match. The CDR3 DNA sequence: TGTGCCAGCAGATCTAGCGGGGGTCATTCCTACGAGCAGTACTTC. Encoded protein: CASRSSGGHSYEQYF.

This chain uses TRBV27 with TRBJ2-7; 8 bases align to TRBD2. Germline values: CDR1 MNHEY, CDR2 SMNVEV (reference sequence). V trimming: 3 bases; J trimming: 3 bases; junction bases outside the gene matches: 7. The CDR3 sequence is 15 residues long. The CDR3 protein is CASSFVAGSNYEQYF. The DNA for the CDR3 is TGTGCCAGCAGTTTCGTAGCGGGAAGCAACTACGAGCAGTACTTC.